The sequence of this T cell receptor (beta chain) was determined in a study of response to subunit inactivated influenza vaccine. Overall study results and limits: With each seasonal influenza vaccination, the authors suggested, few new T cells are recruited.

Germline CDR1 WSHSY, CDR2 SAAADI. V was clipped by 6 bases and J by 5 bases; unmatched bases: 7. The CDR3 loop spans 14 amino acids. Notes on this clonotype: Its antigen is undetermined.

TCRdb analysed the RT-PCR reads with MiXCR anew, one entry per CDR3 protein. The sample lists a few hundred thousand distinct CDR3 sequences; approximately 15% were seen once. The sequence was collected from a man between 50 and 59 years old who received an inactivated influenza vaccine. The sequenced sample was PBMCs from blood, obtained approximately 12 days after vaccination. The chain has TRBV10-2 and TRBJ2-3, with 8 bases aligning to TRBD2. As DNA, the CDR3 is TGCGCCAGCAGGGCCGCTCTAGCGGGAGATACGCAGTATTTT. Its translation is CASRAALAGDTQYF.